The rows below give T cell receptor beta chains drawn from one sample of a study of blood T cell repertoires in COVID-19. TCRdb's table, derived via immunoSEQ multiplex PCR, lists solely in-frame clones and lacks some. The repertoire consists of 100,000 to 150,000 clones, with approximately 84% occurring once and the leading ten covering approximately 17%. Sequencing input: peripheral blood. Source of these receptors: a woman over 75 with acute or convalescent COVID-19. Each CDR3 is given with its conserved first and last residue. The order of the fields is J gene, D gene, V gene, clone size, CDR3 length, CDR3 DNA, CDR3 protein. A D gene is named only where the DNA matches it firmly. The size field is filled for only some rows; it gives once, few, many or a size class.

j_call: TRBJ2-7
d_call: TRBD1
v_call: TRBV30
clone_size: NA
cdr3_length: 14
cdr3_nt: TGTGCCTGGAGTCCGGGACAGGGGTTCTACGAGCAGTACTTC
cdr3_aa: CAWSPGQGFYEQYF

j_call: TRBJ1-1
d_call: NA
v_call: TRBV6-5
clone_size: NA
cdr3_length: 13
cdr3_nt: TGTGCCAGCAGTTACGAGGGGAACACTGAAGCTTTCTTT
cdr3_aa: CASSYEGNTEAFF

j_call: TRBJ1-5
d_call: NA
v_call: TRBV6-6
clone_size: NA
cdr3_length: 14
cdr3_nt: TGTGCCAGCAGTTCCGAGATTAGCAATCAGCCCCAGCATTTT
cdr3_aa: CASSSEISNQPQHF

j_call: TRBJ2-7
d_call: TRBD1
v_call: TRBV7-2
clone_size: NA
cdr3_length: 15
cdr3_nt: TGTGCCAGCAGCTCGTGGACAGGGAAGGGATACGAGCAGTACTTC
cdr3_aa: CASSSWTGKGYEQYF

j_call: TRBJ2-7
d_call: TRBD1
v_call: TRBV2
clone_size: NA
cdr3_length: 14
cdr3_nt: TGTGCCAGCACCCCCCGACAGGGCACCAACGAGCAGTACTTC
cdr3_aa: CASTPRQGTNEQYF

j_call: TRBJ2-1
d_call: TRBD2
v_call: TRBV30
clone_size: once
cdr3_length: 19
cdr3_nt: TGTGCCTGGCCCCAGGCCCCTAGCGGGGGTCCGTACTCCTACAATGAGCAGTTCTTC
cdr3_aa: CAWPQAPSGGPYSYNEQFF

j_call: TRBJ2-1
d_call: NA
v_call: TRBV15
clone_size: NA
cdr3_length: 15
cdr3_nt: TGTGCCACCAGCAGACAACAAAGACAGGTCAATGAGCAGTTCTTC
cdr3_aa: CATSRQQRQVNEQFF

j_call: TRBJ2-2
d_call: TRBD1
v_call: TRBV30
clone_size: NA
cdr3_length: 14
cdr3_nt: TGTGCCTGGAGTCGGACAGGGTTCACCGGGGAGCTGTTTTTT
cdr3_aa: CAWSRTGFTGELFF

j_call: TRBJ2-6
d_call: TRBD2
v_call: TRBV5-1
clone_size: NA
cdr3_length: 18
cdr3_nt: TGCGCCAGCAGCCAAAGGACTAGCGGGAGCTCTGGGGCCAACGTCCTGACTTTC
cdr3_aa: CASSQRTSGSSGANVLTF

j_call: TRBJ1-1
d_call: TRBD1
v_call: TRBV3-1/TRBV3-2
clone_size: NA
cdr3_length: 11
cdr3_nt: TGTGCCAGCAGTACAGGGGCTGAAGCTTTCTTT
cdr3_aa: CASSTGAEAFF

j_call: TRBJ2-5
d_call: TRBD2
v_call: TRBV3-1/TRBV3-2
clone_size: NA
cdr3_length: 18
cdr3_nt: TGTGCCAGCAGCCAGGCAAGAAACCTAGCGGGGGGGATGGGGACCCAGTACTTC
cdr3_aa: CASSQARNLAGGMGTQYF

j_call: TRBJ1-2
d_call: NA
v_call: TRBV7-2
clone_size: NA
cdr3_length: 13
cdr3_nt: TGTGCCAGCAGCCCGCGTCGCACCGATGGCTACACCTTC
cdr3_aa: CASSPRRTDGYTF

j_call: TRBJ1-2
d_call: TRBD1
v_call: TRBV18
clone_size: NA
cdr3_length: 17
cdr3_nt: TGTGCCAGCTCACCCAGATCTCCGGGACAGGGGGCCTATGGCTACACCTTC
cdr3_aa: CASSPRSPGQGAYGYTF

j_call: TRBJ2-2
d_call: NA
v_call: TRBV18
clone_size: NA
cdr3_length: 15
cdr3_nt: TGTGCCAGCTCGCAACAGGTCACGAACACCGGGGAGCTGTTTTTT
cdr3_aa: CASSQQVTNTGELFF

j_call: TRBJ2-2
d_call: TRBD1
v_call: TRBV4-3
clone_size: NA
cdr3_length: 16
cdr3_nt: TGCGCCAGCAGCCAAGGGGACAGGGAGTACACCGGGGAGCTGTTTTTT
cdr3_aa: CASSQGDREYTGELFF

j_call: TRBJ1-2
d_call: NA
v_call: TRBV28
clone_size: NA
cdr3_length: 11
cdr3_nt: TGTGCCAGCAGTGCTAGTTATGGCTACACCTTC
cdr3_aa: CASSASYGYTF

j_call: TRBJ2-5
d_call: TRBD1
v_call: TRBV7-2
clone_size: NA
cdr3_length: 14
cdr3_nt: TGTGCCAGCAGCTTACACAGGGGGCTGGAGACCCAGTACTTC
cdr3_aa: CASSLHRGLETQYF

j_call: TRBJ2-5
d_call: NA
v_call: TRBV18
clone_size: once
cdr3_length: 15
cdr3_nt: TGTGCCAGCTCACCCCTTCTCGGGTCCTCAGAGACCCAGTACTTC
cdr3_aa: CASSPLLGSSETQYF

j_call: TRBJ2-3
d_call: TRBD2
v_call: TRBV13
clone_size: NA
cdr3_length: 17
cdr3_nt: TGTGCCAGCAGCTCACACCCCGGGGGGGCCCGGCCTTTTACGCAGTATTTT
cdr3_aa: CASSSHPGGARPFTQYF

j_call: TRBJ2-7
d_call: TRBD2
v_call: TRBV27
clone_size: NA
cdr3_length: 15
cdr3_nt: TGTGCCAGCAGTTGGGGTAGCGGGAATACATACGAGCAGTACTTC
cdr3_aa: CASSWGSGNTYEQYF

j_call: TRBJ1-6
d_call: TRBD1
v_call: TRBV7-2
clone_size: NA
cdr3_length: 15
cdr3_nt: TGTGCCAGCAGCTTATCAGGGGGCGGGAATTCACCCCTCCACTTT
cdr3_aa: CASSLSGGGNSPLHF

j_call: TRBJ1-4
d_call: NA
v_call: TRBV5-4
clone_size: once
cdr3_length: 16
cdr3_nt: TGTGCCAGCAGCCCGGGGGGGGCCGAGCGCGGGGAAAAACTGTTTTTT
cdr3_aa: CASSPGGAERGEKLFF

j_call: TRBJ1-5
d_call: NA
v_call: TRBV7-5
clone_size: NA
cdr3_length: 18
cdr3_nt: TGTGCCAGAAGCTTAAGGGTACGGACAAGATTTGTTAATCAGCCCCAGCATTTT
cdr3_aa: CARSLRVRTRFVNQPQHF

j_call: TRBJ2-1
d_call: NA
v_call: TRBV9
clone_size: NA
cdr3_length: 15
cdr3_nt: TGTGCCAGCAGCGTAGCTTTGTCTATCTACAATGAGCAGTTCTTC
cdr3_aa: CASSVALSIYNEQFF

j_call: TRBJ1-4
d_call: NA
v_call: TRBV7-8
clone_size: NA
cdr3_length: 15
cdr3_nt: TGTGCCAGCAGCCTGGGGCAGATCTTTAATGAAAAACTGTTTTTT
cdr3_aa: CASSLGQIFNEKLFF

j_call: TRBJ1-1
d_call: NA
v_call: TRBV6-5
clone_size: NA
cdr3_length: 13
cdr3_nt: TGTGCCAGCCGGTTTGAGATGAACACTGAAGCTTTCTTT
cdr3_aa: CASRFEMNTEAFF

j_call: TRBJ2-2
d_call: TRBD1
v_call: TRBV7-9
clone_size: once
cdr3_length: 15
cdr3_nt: TGTGCCAGCAGCTTCGGACAGGGGGGGGCCGGGGAGCTGTTTTTT
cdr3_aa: CASSFGQGGAGELFF

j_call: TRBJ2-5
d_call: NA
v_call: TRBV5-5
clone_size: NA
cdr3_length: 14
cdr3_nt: TGTGCCAGCAGCCCTCAGGGAATCCAAGAGACCCAGTACTTC
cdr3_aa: CASSPQGIQETQYF

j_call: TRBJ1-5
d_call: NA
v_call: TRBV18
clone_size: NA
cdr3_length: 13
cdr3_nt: TGTGCCAGCTCACGAGACTGGGATCAGCCCCAGCATTTT
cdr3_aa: CASSRDWDQPQHF

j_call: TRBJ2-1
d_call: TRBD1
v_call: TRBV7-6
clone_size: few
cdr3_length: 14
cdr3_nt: TGTGCCAGCAGATCTAACAGGGGGCGCGATGAGCAGTTCTTC
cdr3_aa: CASRSNRGRDEQFF

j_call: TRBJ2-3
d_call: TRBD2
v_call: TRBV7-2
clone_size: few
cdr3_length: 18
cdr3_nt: TGTGCCAGCAGCCTAACGGCGGGGGGTTACCCTAGCACAGATACGCAGTATTTT
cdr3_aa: CASSLTAGGYPSTDTQYF

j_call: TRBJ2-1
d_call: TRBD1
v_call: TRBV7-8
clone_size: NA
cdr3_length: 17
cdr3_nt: TGTGCCAGCAGCTTAAAGGACAGGGCACTGCAATACAATGAGCAGTTCTTC
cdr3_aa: CASSLKDRALQYNEQFF

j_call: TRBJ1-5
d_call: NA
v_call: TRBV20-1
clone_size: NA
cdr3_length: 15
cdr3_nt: TGCAGTGCTAGTCTCGGGGGAGCGGACAATCAGCCCCAGCATTTT
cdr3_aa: CSASLGGADNQPQHF

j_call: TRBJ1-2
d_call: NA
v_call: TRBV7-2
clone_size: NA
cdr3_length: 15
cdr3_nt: TGTGCCAGCAACAACCGGGTCGGGGAAGGGTATGGCTACACCTTC
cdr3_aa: CASNNRVGEGYGYTF

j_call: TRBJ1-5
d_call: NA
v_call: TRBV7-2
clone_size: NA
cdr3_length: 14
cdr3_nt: TGTGCCAGCAGCCCTGTGGGGGGTAATCAGCCCCAGCATTTT
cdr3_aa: CASSPVGGNQPQHF

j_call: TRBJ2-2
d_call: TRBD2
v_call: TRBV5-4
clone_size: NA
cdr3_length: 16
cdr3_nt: TGTGCCAGCAGCCCCCTAGGAGCGGGAGAGGCCGGGGAGCTGTTTTTT
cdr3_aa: CASSPLGAGEAGELFF

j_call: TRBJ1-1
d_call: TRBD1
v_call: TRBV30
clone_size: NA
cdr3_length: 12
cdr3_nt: TGTGCCTGGAGACAGACAGGGACTGAAGCTTTCTTT
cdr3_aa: CAWRQTGTEAFF

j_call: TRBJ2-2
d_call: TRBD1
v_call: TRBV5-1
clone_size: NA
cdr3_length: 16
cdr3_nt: TGCGCCAGCAGCTTGATTTCGGGACAGGTCACCGGGGAGCTGTTTTTT
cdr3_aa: CASSLISGQVTGELFF

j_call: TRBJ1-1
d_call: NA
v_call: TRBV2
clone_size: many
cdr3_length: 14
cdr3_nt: TGTGCCAGCAGTGTGGGCAGAACGAACACTGAAGCTTTCTTT
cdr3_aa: CASSVGRTNTEAFF

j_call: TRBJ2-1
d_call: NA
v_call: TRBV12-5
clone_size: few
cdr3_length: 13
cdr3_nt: TGTGCTAGTGGTTTGGTACGGTTCGGGGAGCAGTTCTTC
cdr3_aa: CASGLVRFGEQFF

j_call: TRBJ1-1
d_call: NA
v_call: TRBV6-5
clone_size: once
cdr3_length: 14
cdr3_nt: TGTGCCAGCAGCGTACAGGGAAGGATGACTGAAGCTTTCTTT
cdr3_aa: CASSVQGRMTEAFF

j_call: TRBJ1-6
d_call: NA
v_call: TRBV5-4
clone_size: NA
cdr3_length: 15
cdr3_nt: TGTGCCAGCAGCTTGGATGGGGGGGATAATTCACCCCTCCACTTT
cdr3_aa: CASSLDGGDNSPLHF

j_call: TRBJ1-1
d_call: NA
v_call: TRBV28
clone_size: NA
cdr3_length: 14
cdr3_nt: TGTGCCAGCAGTTCCCCAGGGTTGAACACTGAAGCTTTCTTT
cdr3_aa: CASSSPGLNTEAFF

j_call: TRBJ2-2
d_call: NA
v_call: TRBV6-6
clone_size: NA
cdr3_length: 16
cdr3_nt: TGTGCCAGCACGGATCTGCGGGGGCGGGACACCGGGGAGCTGTTTTTT
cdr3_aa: CASTDLRGRDTGELFF

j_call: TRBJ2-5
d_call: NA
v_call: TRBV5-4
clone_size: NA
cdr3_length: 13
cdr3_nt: TGTGCCAGCAGCTTGGTCGGTGCAGAGACCCAGTACTTC
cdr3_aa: CASSLVGAETQYF

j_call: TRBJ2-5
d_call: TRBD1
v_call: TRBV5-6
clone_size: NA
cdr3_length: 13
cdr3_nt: TGTGCCAGCAGTCGGACAGGGTCAGAGACCCAGTACTTC
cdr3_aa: CASSRTGSETQYF

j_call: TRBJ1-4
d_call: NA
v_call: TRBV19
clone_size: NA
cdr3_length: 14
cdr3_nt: TGTGCCTGCGGGGGCACCAGGTCGGGTGAAAAACTGTTTTTT
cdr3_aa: CACGGTRSGEKLFF

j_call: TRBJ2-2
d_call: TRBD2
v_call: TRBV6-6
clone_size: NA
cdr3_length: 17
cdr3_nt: TGTGCCAGCAGTCCCCGACGGGCCCCCGGGGGGGCCGGGGAGCTGTTTTTT
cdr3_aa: CASSPRRAPGGAGELFF

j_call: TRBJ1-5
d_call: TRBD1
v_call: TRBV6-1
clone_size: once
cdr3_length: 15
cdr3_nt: TGTGCCAGCAGTGAGACAGGGGGTATTTCTCAGCCCCAGCATTTT
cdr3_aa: CASSETGGISQPQHF

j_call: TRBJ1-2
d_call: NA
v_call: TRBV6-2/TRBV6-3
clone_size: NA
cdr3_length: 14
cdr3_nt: TGTGCCAGCAGTAGCGCCGACCGATACTATGGCTACACCTTC
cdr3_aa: CASSSADRYYGYTF

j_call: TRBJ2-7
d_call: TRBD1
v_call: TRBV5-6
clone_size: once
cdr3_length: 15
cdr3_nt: TGTGCCAGCAGTCCAGGGACAGGCGGCCTCTACGAGCAGTACTTC
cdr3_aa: CASSPGTGGLYEQYF